This T cell receptor beta chain was recorded in a study of metastatic and nonmetastatic thyroid tumors (dated by TCRdb to the early 2020s). Describing the broader study: Repertoires from peripheral blood and from tumor or nodule tissue samples of malignant and benign thyroid patients were compared. What the work shows at the level of the full study, not this receptor alone: In both blood and tumor samples, TCR beta diversity was reported to be significantly higher in malignant tumors than in benign nodules.

A few counts support this clone. Its binding antigen is unknown. The sample holds no much larger clone one base away, and base qualities are not on file. No patient had received any treatment before thyroid surgery. Using T-cell receptor beta sequencing, the researchers looked back retrospectively at clinical samples from patients, gathered between about 2011 and 2018. The method was PCR. Instrument on record: Illumina HiSeq 4000. High-throughput sequencing was used to profile the CDR3 region of the TCR beta-chain in every patient. The published analysis was carried out like this. The researchers built a classifier to tell apart papillary thyroid cancer patients with distant metastasis, based on CDR3 differences among clinicopathological groups. The Shannon index was used to measure repertoire diversity, and the Morisita-Horn index was used to measure how similar tumor and blood repertoires were. Clones were called with MiXCR by TCRdb after fastp trimmed the public reads at Q25, and only in-frame beta chains were retained. TCRdb assigned the V and J calls; the authors' analysis was not used. Here the sample has tens of thousands of clones; more than 25% occur a single time. In total, the top ten clones hold around 9.9% of the sample.

Relative to germline, V is 3 bases shorter and J is 7 bases shorter, with 15 bases between their ends. From a lookup of the germline V gene, CDR1 and CDR2 are SGHTA and FQGNSA. From the cysteine up to the phenylalanine, the CDR3 has a length of 14 residues. Only the CDR3 region is kept as DNA, spanning 42 bases read in frame from base 1. The TCR originated in a male donor with papillary thyroid cancer or a benign thyroid nodule (not recorded which). Some clones in this sample may be carry-over from other donors' samples. The sequenced sample was blood. The chain is assembled from TRBV7-2 and TRBJ1-2; the D gene lacks a confident call. The encoded CDR3 is CASSLDGRTGGYTF. The DNA sequence reads TGTGCCAGCAGCTTGGACGGAAGGACTGGTGGCTACACCTTC.